This T cell receptor (beta chain) is drawn from a study of low-dose radiotherapy and immunotherapy resistance in tumors (dated by TCRdb to between 2021 and 2022). About the study as a whole: Cohort 1 received 0.5 Gy per fraction every 2 weeks, with a prescribed total PTV dose of 6.5 Gy. The translational analysis covered eight patients: three from the first dose cohort and the first five from the second dose cohort. Patients in Cohort 2 were given 1 Gy per fraction every two weeks, for a total of 13 Gy across 26 weeks. Starting on cycle 1 day 1, patients took 300 mg of aspirin by mouth once a day for four cycles. Trial participants were not randomized into treatment groups. Nivolumab was administered intravenously as a 240 mg flat dose every two weeks, and ipilimumab was administered intravenously at 1 mg/kg every six weeks. Cyclophosphamide 200 mg/m2 was administered intravenously every two weeks, one day before each radiation and immunotherapy administration.

Taken with the paper, the label for time point translates to: after trial treatment. The meaning of the sample's treatment or condition label: LDRT plus nivolumab, ipilimumab, low-dose cyclophosphamide and aspirin (RACIN trial). The donors took part in RACIN, a single-arm, phase I, dose-escalation trial that combined nivolumab, ipilimumab, aspirin, low-dose cyclophosphamide and low-dose radiotherapy. Patients were eligible if they had advanced solid tumors that were TIL-negative. This clonotype was counted many times. No cognate antigen has been identified for it. There are no base qualities to consult, and no much larger clone falls within one base. For CDR1 and CDR2, the germline V gene lists MDHEN and SYDVKM. From the cysteine through the phenylalanine, the CDR3 covers 16 amino acids. This entry keeps only the CDR3 DNA: 48 bases, framed from base 1. The germline V end is reduced by 5 bases and the J end by 4 bases; junction bases left unmatched: 13.

The data were produced on an Illumina HiSeq 2500. First-strand cDNA was synthesized using Superscript III and a set of TRAV- and TRBV-specific primers, so that both TCRalpha and TCRbeta chains were covered. TCRs were amplified for about 20 PCR cycles with Phusion, using a constant-region primer paired with the adapter attached to the V primers. Amplification of the isolated mRNA was done with the MessageAmp II aRNA Amplification Kit, which involved a roughly 16-hour in vitro transcription at 37 degrees C. mRNA for TCR sequencing was isolated with the Dynabeads mRNA DIRECT Purification Kit. Indexed Illumina adapters were added in a second Phusion PCR of 25 cycles, after which AMPure XP beads were used to purify the products. In the authors' own workflow: Custom Perl scripts pooled TCR sequences encoding the same protein, removed out-of-frame sequences and computed each clonotype's abundance. TCR sequences supported by only a single read were excluded from analysis. Shannon entropy, Gini index, clonality, richness, and the frequency of TCRs shared between repertoires were included as repertoire metrics. Clones were called with MiXCR by TCRdb after fastp trimmed the public reads at Q25, and only in-frame beta chains were retained. When rows share a CDR3 protein, they turn into one entry using the most common DNA and genes. TCRdb's processing, not the authors', yielded these V and J calls. This sample is represented by tens of thousands of distinct CDR3 sequences; about 17% of them were singletons. The top ten hold approximately 1.5% of the sample.

The V gene is TRBV28 and the J gene is TRBJ1-1, with 7 bases matching TRBD1. This receptor was taken from a male donor with prostate cancer. Here the sequenced sample was PBMCs, taken after low-dose radiotherapy plus immunotherapy. The CDR3 in this case is CASSQMTGTASTEAFF. The DNA sequence is as follows: TGTGCCAGCAGTCAAATGACCGGGACAGCAAGCACTGAAGCTTTCTTT.